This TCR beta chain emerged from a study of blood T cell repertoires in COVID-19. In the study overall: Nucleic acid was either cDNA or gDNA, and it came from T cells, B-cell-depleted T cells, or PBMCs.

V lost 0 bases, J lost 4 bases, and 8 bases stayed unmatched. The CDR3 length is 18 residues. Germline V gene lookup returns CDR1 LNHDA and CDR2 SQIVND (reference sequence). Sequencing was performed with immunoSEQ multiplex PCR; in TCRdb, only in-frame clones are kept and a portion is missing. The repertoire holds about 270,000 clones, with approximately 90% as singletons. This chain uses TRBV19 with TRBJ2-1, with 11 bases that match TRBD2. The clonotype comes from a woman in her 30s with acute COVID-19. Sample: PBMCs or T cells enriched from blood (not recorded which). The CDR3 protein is CASSIELAGVLPYNEQFF. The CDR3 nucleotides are TGTGCCAGTAGTATAGAACTAGCGGGAGTACTGCCATACAATGAGCAGTTCTTC.